This T cell receptor (beta chain) derives from a study of shared clonotypes between healthy human individuals. Findings and caveats of the study: Sharing of clonotypes among donors was expected to vary with sequencing depth. Larger richness was generally estimated for naive than memory subsets.

From germline, CDR1 is MDHEN and CDR2 SYDVKM. There are 13 residues in the CDR3. J was trimmed by 1 base and V by 6 bases; bases with no gene match: 1. Turning to this clone: The antigen remains unidentified. The same CDR3 is also encoded by other DNA sequences in this sample.

Replicate PCRs run on sorted subsets employed 200 ng DNA, some 33,000 T cell genomes. Sequencing was performed with immunoSEQ multiplex PCR; in TCRdb, only in-frame clones are kept and a portion is missing. The sample holds about 2.1 million clones, approximately 94% seen once. Terminally differentiated effector memory CD45RA+ cells were excluded by CCR7 positive selection of CD45RO-negative cells. Adults of Caucasian background living in Nashville, Tennessee made up all donors. The sequence came from a man aged 18 to 29 in good health. Some clones in this sample may be carry-over from other donors' samples. Source material: naive CD8+ T cells from PBMCs. The V and J genes are TRBV28 and TRBJ2-5; TRBD1 matches 8 bases. The CDR3 sequence is CASRDRGQETQYF. The CDR3 coding sequence is TGTGCCAGCAGAGACAGGGGCCAAGAGACCCAGTACTTC.